This section outlines one T cell receptor beta chain sequence together with its context. This sample is part of a study of blood T cell repertoires in COVID-19. In the study overall: Collection of acute and convalescent COVID-19 samples took place in the United States, Italy and Spain. Nucleic acid was either cDNA or gDNA, and it came from T cells, B-cell-depleted T cells, or PBMCs.

In the original analysis: Reference gene primer amplification yielded estimated nucleated cell counts. Sequencing was performed with immunoSEQ multiplex PCR; in TCRdb, only in-frame clones are kept and a portion is missing. That table supplies the V and J calls and clone size; D and trimming were determined from the DNA. The sample lists 80,000 to 95,000 clones; 70% to 85% were seen once. The CDR3 runs to 16 residues. The V gene lost 3 bases and the J gene lost 6 bases, with 19 bases spanning the gap. CDR1 is SGHTA and CDR2 is FQGNSA in the germline V gene. This chain links TRBV7-2 with TRBJ2-3; D is ambiguous. The material sequenced was peripheral blood. The clonotype was recovered from a woman in her fifties or sixties with acute or convalescent COVID-19. The DNA of the CDR3 is TGTGCCAGCAGCTTGGTCTCAGGTGTCTCGTATGATACGCAGTATTTT. Protein product: CASSLVSGVSYDTQYF. The full variable domain, in which reference TRBV7-2 and TRBJ2-3 provide the parts outside the CDR3, is GAGVSQSPSNKVTEKGKDVELRCDPISGHTALYWYRQSLGQGLEFLIYFQGNSAPDKSGLPSDRFSAERTGGSVSTLTIQRTQQEDSAVYLCASSLVSGVSYDTQYFGPGTRLTVL.